Each of the 14 T cell receptor beta chains below was sequenced from the same sample in a study of T cell responses to AZD1222 COVID-19 vaccine. The assay was immunoSEQ multiplex PCR, and TCRdb's table has in-frame clones only and misses some. Here the sample spans under 85,000 clones, roughly 87% being singletons. The sequenced sample was peripheral blood, obtained on day 0 of AZD1222 vaccination. Every receptor here comes from an adult in good health.

The V call is TRBV7-2, the J call TRBJ2-5; D not resolved. The CDR3 extends over 14 amino acids. V was pared by 2 bases and J by 0 bases, with 7 bases between. Germline V lookup: CDR1 SGHTA, CDR2 FQGNSA. The CDR3 protein is CASSLRADQETQYF. CDR3 DNA sequence: TGTGCCAGCAGCTTACGGGCCGACCAAGAGACCCAGTACTTC.

Written as DNA, the CDR3 is TGTGCCAGCAGCTTTACTCCCGACACTGAAGCTTTCTTT. Its translation: CASSFTPDTEAFF. The V and J genes are TRBV7-8 and TRBJ1-1; D gene unclear. Trimming left V 3 bases short and J 3 bases short, with 8 bases between. Germline V lookup: CDR1 SGHVS, CDR2 FQNEAQ. This CDR3 has 13 amino acids.

This clone was seen just once. The rearrangement joins TRBV19 to TRBJ1-6; TRBD1 matches 7 bases. Trimming cost V 7 bases and J 9 bases; bases outside gene matches: 12. The CDR3 loop spans 15 amino acids. The V gene's germline CDR1 is LNHDA and CDR2 SQIVND (reference sequence). The CDR3: CASTPGQRIGSPLHF. Written as DNA, the CDR3 is TGTGCCAGTACTCCGGGACAGCGGATAGGTTCACCCCTCCACTTT.

The chain uses TRBV9 and TRBJ1-1; D not resolved. The ends were cut back, 0 bases at V and 1 base at J, with 7 bases in the middle. CDR1 SGDLS and CDR2 YYNGEE come from the germline V gene. The CDR3 length is 14 residues. CDR3: CASSVGFRNTEAFF. The CDR3 nucleotides read TGTGCCAGCAGCGTAGGGTTTCGGAACACTGAAGCTTTCTTT.

The V gene is TRBV5-1, the J gene TRBJ1-5; weak D call: TRBD1 (5 bases). This CDR3 is built from 15 residues. V lost 0 bases to trimming and J lost 0 bases, with 7 bases between them. Germline assignment: CDR1 SGHRS and CDR2 YFSETQ. The CDR3 loop is CASSLVGGSNQPQHF. The CDR3 region has the DNA TGCGCCAGCAGCTTGGTGGGGGGTAGCAATCAGCCCCAGCATTTT.

This chain links TRBV15 with TRBJ1-1; 10 bases are shared with TRBD1. J gave up 5 bases and V 5 bases, and 8 bases lay outside the gene matches. This CDR3 is built from 15 residues. Germline V lookup: CDR1 LNHNV, CDR2 YYDKDF (reference sequence). CDR3 region: CATSSRQGAVTEAFF. The CDR3 DNA reads TGTGCCACCAGCTCCCGACAGGGGGCGGTGACTGAAGCTTTCTTT.

V usage is TRBV2 and J usage is TRBJ1-1; D gene uncertain. In germline, CDR1 is SNHLY, CDR2 FYNNEI. V was trimmed by 1 base and J by 0 bases, leaving 9 bases between them. The length of the CDR3 is 15 residues. The chain's CDR3 is CASSEVGSMNTEAFF. CDR3 bases: TGTGCCAGCAGTGAAGTGGGGTCCATGAACACTGAAGCTTTCTTT.

This clone came up a few times. The chain is built from TRBV11-3 and TRBJ2-7; 7 positions agree with TRBD1. With V trimmed by 4 bases and J by 4 bases, 7 bases remained unmatched. The germline V gene has CDR1 SGHNT and CDR2 YENEEA. The CDR3 runs 14 residues. The CDR3 loop is CASSYTGQTYEQYF. The CDR3 DNA reads TGTGCCAGCAGCTATACGGGACAGACATACGAGCAGTACTTC.

This clone was counted a single time. V is TRBV9 and J is TRBJ1-2; D may be TRBD1 (6 bases). The germline V and J ends were trimmed by 4 bases and 5 bases, with 12 bases remaining between them. Germline V CDR1 and CDR2: SGDLS, YYNGEE. The CDR3 totals 13 residues. The chain's CDR3 is CASSINTGYGYTF. In DNA, the CDR3 is TGTGCCAGCAGCATTAACACAGGGTATGGCTACACCTTC.

The chain employs TRBV28 and TRBJ1-1; the D gene is possibly TRBD1 (5 bases). The ends were cut back, 5 bases at V and 3 bases at J, with 16 bases in the middle. CDR1 is MDHEN, CDR2 SYDVKM, per germline. CDR3 size: 15 residues. CDR3 in DNA: TGTGCCAGCAGTGTATACCGGGACGGAGACACTGAAGCTTTCTTT. This gives the protein CASSVYRDGDTEAFF.

The rearrangement joins TRBV5-4 to TRBJ2-7, with TRBD2 as a possible D gene (6 bases). The CDR3 runs 13 residues. The V end was cut by 5 bases, the J end by 0 bases, with 9 bases between. Germline V gives CDR1 SGHNT, CDR2 YYREEE (reference sequence). The CDR3 sequence is CASSSSVSYEQYF. Here the CDR3 DNA reads TGTGCCAGCAGTTCTAGCGTCTCCTACGAGCAGTACTTC.

The chain has TRBV18 and TRBJ1-2; D may be TRBD1 (6 bases). Germline V gene sequence: CDR1 KGHSH, CDR2 LQKENI. This CDR3 has 16 residues. V was pared by 2 bases and J by 7 bases, with 20 bases between. CDR3 sequence: CASSPTGQTQVGGYTF. Here the CDR3 DNA reads TGTGCCAGCTCACCAACAGGACAGACGCAAGTTGGTGGCTACACCTTC.

The chain carries TRBV27 and TRBJ1-6, with D tentatively TRBD1 (6 bases). Trimming took off 4 bases at V and 8 bases at J, with 6 bases between the two ends. The CDR3 runs to 12 residues. Germline V gene sequence: CDR1 MNHEY, CDR2 SMNVEV (reference sequence). In nucleotides, the CDR3 is TGTGCCAGCAGTTACAGGGATTCACCCCTCCACTTT. Its translation is CASSYRDSPLHF.

The V and J genes are TRBV3-1 (or the pseudogene TRBV3-2) and TRBJ2-7; D not certain. The V end lost 4 bases, the J end lost 0 bases, and 7 bases lay between the germline ends. From germline, CDR1 is LGHDT and CDR2 YNNKEL (reference sequence). This CDR3 is built from 13 residues. The CDR3 DNA follows: TGTGCCAGCAGCCCTCTGAACTCCTACGAGCAGTACTTC. Its protein is CASSPLNSYEQYF.